The 6 T cell receptor beta chains given below trace back to one sample, sequenced in a study of blood T cells in healthy people across ages. Using a J-beta primer mix together with a sample-barcoded 5' primer, a second PCR was run for about 6 to 12 cycles. Via MiXCR, TCRdb re-called the 5' RACE reads, giving one row per CDR3 protein. The data show roughly 1,000,000 distinct CDR3 sequences, 20% to 25% seen once. The sample was also reused in another study, on T cells of mothers and their children.

The sample taken for sequencing was blood. Every receptor here comes from a girl under 10 years old in good health.

This rearrangement joins TRBV7-2 to TRBJ2-1; possible D gene TRBD2, 6 bases. Between the trimmed V and J ends, which lost 5 bases and 8 bases, there was a span of 13 bases. The CDR3 extends over 13 amino acids. CDR1 is SGHTA, CDR2 FQGNSA, per germline. CDR3 sequence: CASSQAGFDEQFF. In DNA, the CDR3 is TGTGCCAGCAGCCAGGCGGGGTTCGATGAGCAGTTCTTC. Full variable domain (rest looked up from reference TRBV7-2 and TRBJ2-1): GAGVSQSPSNKVTEKGKDVELRCDPISGHTALYWYRQSLGQGLEFLIYFQGNSAPDKSGLPSDRFSAERTGGSVSTLTIQRTQQEDSAVYLCASSQAGFDEQFFGPGTRLTVL.

The sample holds a few counts of this clonotype. V gene TRBV2 combines with J gene TRBJ1-1; no reliable D call. Germline V gene data show CDR1 as SNHLY and CDR2 as FYNNEI. The CDR3 extends over 14 amino acids. V was trimmed by 6 bases and J by 1 base, leaving 12 bases between them. As DNA, the CDR3 is TGTGCCAGCAGCCCCGCTCCGGGGAACACTGAAGCTTTCTTT. Translating gives CASSPAPGNTEAFF. Supplemented by reference TRBV2 and TRBJ1-1, the full variable domain reads EPEVTQTPSHQVTQMGQEVILRCVPISNHLYFYWYRQILGQKVEFLVSFYNNEISEKSEIFDDQFSVERPDGSNFTLKIRSTKLEDSAMYFCASSPAPGNTEAFFGQGTRLTVV.

This clonotype was seen many times. This chain links TRBV5-1 with TRBJ1-2; D is perhaps TRBD1 (5 bases). This CDR3 is 13 amino acids long. Trimming removed 4 bases from V and 4 bases from J, with 11 bases in between. The germline gives CDR1 SGHRS, CDR2 YFSETQ. The CDR3 loop is CASSLSGGYGYTF. CDR3 coding DNA: TGCGCCAGCAGCCTGTCGGGGGGCTATGGCTACACCTTC. Supplemented by reference TRBV5-1 and TRBJ1-2, the full variable domain reads KAGVTQTPRYLIKTRGQQVTLSCSPISGHRSVSWYQQTPGQGLQFLFEYFSETQRNKGNFPGRFSGRQFSNSRSEMNVSTLELGDSALYLCASSLSGGYGYTFGSGTRLTVV.

This clonotype has ten or more counts. The chain links TRBV12-3 or TRBV12-4 to TRBJ2-1; the D gene is possibly TRBD2 (6 bases). The CDR3 loop spans 12 amino acids. The V end lost 8 bases, the J end lost 4 bases, and 9 bases lay between the germline ends. The CDR3 DNA sequence: TGTGCCAGCTCACGGGGGTACAATGAGCAGTTCTTC. Translated, it gives CASSRGYNEQFF.

V gene TRBV24-1 combines with J gene TRBJ1-1; D remains unclear. The CDR3 sequence is 12 residues long. V was pared by 3 bases and J by 9 bases, with 10 bases between. Germline CDR1 is KGHDR and CDR2 is SFDVKD. CDR3 loop: CATSDRISKAFF. DNA of the CDR3: TGTGCCACCAGTGATCGGATTTCAAAAGCTTTCTTT.

This clonotype was seen a handful of times. The rearrangement joins TRBV7-3 to TRBJ2-2, with 7 positions matching TRBD2. Germline CDR1 and CDR2: SGHTA and FQGTGA. The junction had 6 bases not matched to a gene; V was cut back by 2 bases and J by 6 bases. The CDR3 totals 15 residues. The CDR3 protein is CASSLGGSSAGELFF. The CDR3 DNA is TGTGCCAGCAGCTTAGGCGGGAGTTCGGCCGGGGAGCTGTTTTTT.